A single sample gave rise to the 21 T cell receptor beta chains below, sequenced in a study of quantifying T cell responses using KT2 cells. Turning to the study itself: TCR alpha and beta constant-region primers primed reverse transcription of RNA.

The cDNA 3' end received a ligated oligonucleotide with a UMI. An equimolar mix of RC1.1 and RC1.2 primed the beta chain across TRBC1 and TRBC2. TCRdb independently ran MiXCR on the UMI-ligation and nested PCR reads; one entry per CDR3 protein. Of 60,000 or so distinct CDR3 sequences listed, 10% to 15% were seen once; the top ten hold 9.4%. The specimen was PBMCs spiked with cells of the T cell clone KT2. The receptors were sampled from a human donor.

In its sample, this clonotype was seen a few times. V usage is TRBV5-1 and J usage is TRBJ1-6; TRBD1 matches 9 bases. CDR1 is SGHRS and CDR2 is YFSETQ in the germline V gene. J lost 9 bases, V lost 4 bases, and 5 bases had no gene match. The CDR3 contains 14 residues. The CDR3 sequence is CASSRDRVLSPLHF. The DNA of the CDR3 is TGCGCCAGCAGCCGGGACAGGGTGCTTTCACCCCTCCACTTT. The variable domain in full, completed from reference TRBV5-1 and TRBJ1-6, reads KAGVTQTPRYLIKTRGQQVTLSCSPISGHRSVSWYQQTPGQGLQFLFEYFSETQRNKGNFPGRFSGRQFSNSRSEMNVSTLELGDSALYLCASSRDRVLSPLHFGNGTRLTVT.

The chain combines TRBV27 with TRBJ2-5; D might be TRBD1 (5 bases). The CDR3 runs 15 residues. Per the germline V gene, CDR1 is MNHEY and CDR2 is SMNVEV (reference sequence). Deletions cut 6 bases from V and 4 bases from J, with 18 bases between. The CDR3 spells CASSLTRQRGETQYF. CDR3 nucleotide sequence: TGTGCCAGCAGCCTTACCCGACAGAGAGGAGAGACCCAGTACTTC.

The genes are TRBV5-1 and TRBJ2-1; D is perhaps TRBD1 (7 bases). V was trimmed by 4 bases and J by 8 bases, leaving 22 bases between them. The CDR3 loop spans 16 amino acids. Germline V gene data show CDR1 as SGHRS and CDR2 as YFSETQ. CDR3 protein: CASSRTTGGGVDEQFF. CDR3 coding DNA: TGCGCCAGCAGCAGAACAACCGGAGGGGGCGTGGATGAGCAGTTCTTC.

The chain combines TRBV12-3 or TRBV12-4 with TRBJ1-5; D is perhaps TRBD1 (5 bases). The length of the CDR3 is 16 residues. V lost 3 bases and J 8 bases, leaving 20 bases between the germline ends. The CDR3 DNA is TGTGCCAGCAGTTTTTTGGGACTGGAGGGGTTAGAGCCCCAGCATTTT. This translates into CASSFLGLEGLEPQHF.

The chain links TRBV20-1 to TRBJ2-1, with 9 bases identical to TRBD2. Trimming at V came to 3 bases and at J to 4 bases, leaving 7 bases not matched to a gene. This CDR3 has 15 residues. Germline CDR1 is DFQATT and CDR2 is SNEGSKA (reference sequence). CDR3 in amino acids: CSARRAGGPYNEQFF. CDR3 sequence (DNA): TGCAGTGCTAGGAGAGCGGGAGGACCATACAATGAGCAGTTCTTC.

This clonotype was seen only a few times. The rearrangement joins TRBV2 to TRBJ2-3; 7 bases align to TRBD1. CDR1 SNHLY and CDR2 FYNNEI come from the germline V gene. V was clipped by 4 bases and J by 5 bases; unmatched bases: 6. The CDR3 has 14 residues. CDR3 bases: TGTGCCAGCAGTGCACAGGGGCCCCTAGATACGCAGTATTTT. Protein sequence: CASSAQGPLDTQYF. Full variable domain (missing parts from reference TRBV2 and TRBJ2-3): EPEVTQTPSHQVTQMGQEVILRCVPISNHLYFYWYRQILGQKVEFLVSFYNNEISEKSEIFDDQFSVERPDGSNFTLKIRSTKLEDSAMYFCASSAQGPLDTQYFGPGTRLTVL.

This clonotype came up a few times. The chain recombines TRBV2 with TRBJ2-1; TRBD2 agrees at 10 bases. Germline CDR1 reads SNHLY; CDR2 reads FYNNEI. With 6 bases clipped from V and 4 bases from J, the junction kept 6 bases outside the gene matches. The CDR3 spans 15 residues. The CDR3 protein is CASSRTSGDYNEQFF. The CDR3 bases are TGTGCCAGCAGCAGAACTAGCGGGGATTACAATGAGCAGTTCTTC.

The rearrangement links TRBV5-6 to TRBJ2-7; D might be TRBD2 (6 bases). Germline V CDR1 and CDR2: SGHDT, YYEEEE. The ends were cut back, 4 bases at V and 2 bases at J, with 16 bases in the middle. The CDR3 length is 15 residues. CDR3 sequence (DNA): TGTGCCAGCAGCCGCCGGGGGAGCAATCCCTACGAGCAGTACTTC. Protein: CASSRRGSNPYEQYF.

V is TRBV4-1 and J is TRBJ2-4; TRBD2 is a possible D gene (7 bases). Germline lookup yields CDR1 MGHRA and CDR2 YSYEKL. Trimming took off 0 bases at V and 8 bases at J, with 17 bases between the two ends. The CDR3 spans 16 residues. CDR3: CASSQERGGYSDIQYF. CDR3 in DNA: TGCGCCAGCAGCCAAGAAAGGGGGGGATACTCCGACATTCAGTACTTC.

In its sample, this clonotype was seen many times. The chain uses TRBV6-5 and TRBJ1-1; a possible D gene is TRBD1 (5 bases). The CDR3 contains 14 residues. Trimming took off 4 bases at V and 8 bases at J, with 17 bases between the two ends. Germline CDR1 and CDR2: MNHEY and SVGAGI. The CDR3 region has the DNA TGTGCCAGCAGTTCCTCGGGGCTTGGGATCGAAGCTTTCTTT. This gives the protein CASSSSGLGIEAFF.

This clonotype has more than one count but fewer than ten. The chain uses TRBV4-1 and TRBJ1-1; D is unresolved. The CDR3 sequence is 13 residues long. Trimming stripped 1 base from V and 7 bases from J, with 10 bases between. CDR1 is MGHRA and CDR2 is YSYEKL in the germline V gene. In nucleotides, the CDR3 is TGCGCCAGCAGCCAAGGGAGCATCCGTGAAGCTTTCTTT. As protein: CASSQGSIREAFF.

This clonotype came up many times. The rearrangement links TRBV4-1 to TRBJ1-5; no definite D call. The CDR3 totals 16 residues. Deletions cut 8 bases from V and 6 bases from J, with 23 bases between. Germline CDR1 and CDR2: MGHRA and YSYEKL. The CDR3 here is CASLRASRPPLQPQHF. The CDR3 DNA follows: TGCGCCAGCTTAAGAGCATCAAGGCCACCCCTTCAGCCCCAGCATTTT.

This clonotype was counted many times. CDR3 region: CAISEGTRTTHEQYF. The CDR3 coding sequence is TGTGCCATCAGTGAGGGGACACGCACCACCCACGAGCAGTACTTC. V usage is TRBV10-3 and J usage is TRBJ2-7; D possibly corresponds to TRBD1 (6 bases). There are 15 residues in the CDR3. V lost 2 bases, J lost 5 bases, and 16 bases lay in between. Germline CDR1 and CDR2: ENHRY and SYGVKD.

This clonotype appeared many times. The chain combines TRBV29-1 with TRBJ1-5, with 8 nucleotides matching TRBD1. Germline assignment: CDR1 SQVTM and CDR2 ANQGSEA. The CDR3 is 14 amino acids. After removal of 5 bases from V and 9 bases from J, the junction contained 12 bases not matched to a gene. The CDR3 sequence: CSVKDRASGGPQHF. The CDR3, as DNA: TGCAGCGTTAAGGACAGGGCGTCCGGGGGGCCCCAGCATTTT.

This clonotype was counted a few times. The chain is built from TRBV6-6 and TRBJ1-2, with a possible D match to TRBD1 (5 bases). Trimming took 0 bases from V and 0 from J, leaving 23 bases between them. The CDR3 totals 20 residues. Germline V lookup: CDR1 MNHNY, CDR2 SVGAGI (reference sequence). CDR3 sequence: CASSYSTLGTARSANYGYTF. The CDR3 nucleotides are TGTGCCAGCAGTTACTCAACATTGGGGACTGCCCGATCAGCTAACTATGGCTACACCTTC.

The chain links TRBV5-1 to TRBJ1-1, with no clear D. The V end was cut by 0 bases, the J end by 1 base, with 4 bases between. Per the germline V gene, CDR1 is SGHRS and CDR2 is YFSETQ. This CDR3 contains 13 residues. CDR3 residues: CASSLAGNTEAFF. The CDR3 region has the DNA TGCGCCAGCAGCTTGGCCGGGAACACTGAAGCTTTCTTT. The full variable domain, in which reference TRBV5-1 and TRBJ1-1 provide the parts outside the CDR3, is KAGVTQTPRYLIKTRGQQVTLSCSPISGHRSVSWYQQTPGQGLQFLFEYFSETQRNKGNFPGRFSGRQFSNSRSEMNVSTLELGDSALYLCASSLAGNTEAFFGQGTRLTVV.

Ten or more counts support this clonotype. The V call is TRBV5-1, the J call TRBJ2-1; 8 nucleotides match TRBD1. Per germline, CDR1 SGHRS and CDR2 YFSETQ. This CDR3 spans 15 amino acids. The trim removed 4 bases at V and 6 bases at J, leaving 9 bases unmatched. CDR3 residues: CASSTSNTGGNEQFF. In DNA, the CDR3 is TGCGCCAGCAGCACAAGCAACACAGGGGGCAATGAGCAGTTCTTC.

CDR3 protein: CASTLAGAPSTDTQYF. The CDR3 bases are TGTGCCAGCACACTAGCGGGGGCACCCAGCACAGATACGCAGTATTTT. The V and J genes are TRBV7-8 and TRBJ2-3; 11 nucleotides line up with TRBD2. CDR1 and CDR2 (germline): SGHVS, FQNEAQ. This CDR3 region has 16 residues. V was clipped by 7 bases and J by 0 bases; unmatched bases: 6.

The chain carries TRBV27 and TRBJ2-2; D uncertain. Germline-derived CDR1 and CDR2 are MNHEY and SMNVEV (reference sequence). Trimming stripped 5 bases from V and 6 bases from J, with 13 bases between. This CDR3 has 14 amino acids. The CDR3 DNA is TGTGCCAGCAGTCGTTCTGGGGATGCCGGGGAGCTGTTTTTT. Translated, it gives CASSRSGDAGELFF.

This chain connects TRBV6-2 or TRBV6-3 to TRBJ1-5; D is uncertain. The CDR3 has 14 amino acids. The germline CDR1 and CDR2 sequences are MNHEY and SVGEGT. Trimming took 6 bases from V and 3 from J, leaving 12 bases between them. CDR3 residues: CASRASWDNQPQHF. CDR3 coding DNA: TGTGCCAGCAGGGCAAGCTGGGACAATCAGCCCCAGCATTTT.

Many counts were recorded for this clonotype. The chain joins TRBV5-1 to TRBJ2-2; D gene ambiguous. The CDR3 runs to 14 residues. Trimming took 5 bases from V and 2 from J, leaving 10 bases between them. The V gene's germline CDR1 is SGHRS and CDR2 YFSETQ. CDR3: CASSSDPNTGELFF. CDR3 coding DNA: TGCGCCAGCAGTTCTGACCCCAACACCGGGGAGCTGTTTTTT.